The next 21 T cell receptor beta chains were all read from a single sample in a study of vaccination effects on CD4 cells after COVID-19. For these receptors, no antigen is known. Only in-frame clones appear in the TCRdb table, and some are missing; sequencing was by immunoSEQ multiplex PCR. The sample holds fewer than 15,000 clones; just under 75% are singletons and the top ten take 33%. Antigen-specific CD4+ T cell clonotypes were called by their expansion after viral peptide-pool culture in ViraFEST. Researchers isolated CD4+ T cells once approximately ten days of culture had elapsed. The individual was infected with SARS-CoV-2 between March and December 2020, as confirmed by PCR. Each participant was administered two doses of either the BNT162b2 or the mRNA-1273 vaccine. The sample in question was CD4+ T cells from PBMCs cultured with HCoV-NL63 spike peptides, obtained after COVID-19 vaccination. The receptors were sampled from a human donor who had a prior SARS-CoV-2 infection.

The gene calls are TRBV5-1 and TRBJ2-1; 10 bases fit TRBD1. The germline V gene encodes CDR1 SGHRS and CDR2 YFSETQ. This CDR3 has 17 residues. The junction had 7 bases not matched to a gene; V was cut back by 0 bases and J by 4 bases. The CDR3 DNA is TGCGCCAGCAGCTTGGACTCCCCGGACAGGGGGTACAATGAGCAGTTCTTC. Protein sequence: CASSLDSPDRGYNEQFF.

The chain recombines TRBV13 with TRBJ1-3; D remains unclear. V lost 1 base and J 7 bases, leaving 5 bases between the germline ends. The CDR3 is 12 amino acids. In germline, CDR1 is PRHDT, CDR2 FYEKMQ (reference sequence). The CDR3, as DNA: TGTGCCAGCAGCTTAGAATTGAACACCATATATTTT. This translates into CASSLELNTIYF.

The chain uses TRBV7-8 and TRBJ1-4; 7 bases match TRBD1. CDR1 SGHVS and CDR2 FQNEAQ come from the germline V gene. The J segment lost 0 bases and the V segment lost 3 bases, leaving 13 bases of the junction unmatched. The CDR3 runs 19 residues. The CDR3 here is CASSLARGGFVATNEKLFF. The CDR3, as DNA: TGTGCCAGCAGCTTGGCCAGGGGGGGGTTCGTCGCAACTAATGAAAAACTGTTTTTT. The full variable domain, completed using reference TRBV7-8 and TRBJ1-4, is GAGVSQSPRYKVAKRGQDVALRCDPISGHVSLFWYQQALGQGPEFLTYFQNEAQLDKSGLPSDRFFAERPEGSVSTLKIQRTQQEDSAVYLCASSLARGGFVATNEKLFFGSGTQLSVL.

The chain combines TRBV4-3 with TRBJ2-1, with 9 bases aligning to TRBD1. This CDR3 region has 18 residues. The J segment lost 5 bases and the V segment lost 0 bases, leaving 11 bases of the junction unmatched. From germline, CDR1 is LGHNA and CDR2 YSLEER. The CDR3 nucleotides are TGCGCCAGCAGCCAAGATCTTGGGGAGGGACAGGGCAACAATGAGCAGTTCTTC. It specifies CASSQDLGEGQGNNEQFF.

The DNA of the CDR3 is TGCGCCAGCAGGGCCCAGCCAACAGATACGCAGTATTTT. The encoded protein is CASRAQPTDTQYF. The chain carries TRBV5-1 and TRBJ2-3; D gene uncertain. The CDR3 has 13 residues. Trimming shortened V by 5 bases and J by 3 bases, and 10 bases separated the two germline ends. Germline V gene lookup returns CDR1 SGHRS and CDR2 YFSETQ.

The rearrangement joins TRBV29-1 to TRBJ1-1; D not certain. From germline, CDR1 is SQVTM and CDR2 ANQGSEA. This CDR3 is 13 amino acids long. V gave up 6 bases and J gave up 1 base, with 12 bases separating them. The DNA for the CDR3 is TGCAGCGTCACCTTACTATCGAACACTGAAGCTTTCTTT. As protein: CSVTLLSNTEAFF.

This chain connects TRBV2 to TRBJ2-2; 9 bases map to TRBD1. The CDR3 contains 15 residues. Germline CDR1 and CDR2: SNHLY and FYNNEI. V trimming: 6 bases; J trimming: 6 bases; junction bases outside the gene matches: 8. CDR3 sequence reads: CASRPGTGSAGELFF. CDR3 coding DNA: TGTGCCAGCAGACCCGGGACAGGGAGCGCCGGGGAGCTGTTTTTT. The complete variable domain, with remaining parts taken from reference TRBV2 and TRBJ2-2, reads EPEVTQTPSHQVTQMGQEVILRCVPISNHLYFYWYRQILGQKVEFLVSFYNNEISEKSEIFDDQFSVERPDGSNFTLKIRSTKLEDSAMYFCASRPGTGSAGELFFGEGSRLTVL.

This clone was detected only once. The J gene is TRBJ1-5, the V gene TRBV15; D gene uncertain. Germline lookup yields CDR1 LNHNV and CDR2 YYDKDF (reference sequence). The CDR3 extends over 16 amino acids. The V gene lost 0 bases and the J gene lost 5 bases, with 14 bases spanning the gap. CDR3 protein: CATSRDSVKAYQPQHF. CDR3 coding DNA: TGTGCCACCAGCAGAGATTCGGTAAAGGCCTATCAGCCCCAGCATTTT.

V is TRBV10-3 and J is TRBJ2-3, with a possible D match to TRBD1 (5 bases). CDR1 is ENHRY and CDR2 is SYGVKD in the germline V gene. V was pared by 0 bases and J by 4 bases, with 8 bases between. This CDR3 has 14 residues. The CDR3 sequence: CAISESWGPDTQYF. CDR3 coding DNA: TGTGCCATCAGTGAGTCGTGGGGCCCAGATACGCAGTATTTT.

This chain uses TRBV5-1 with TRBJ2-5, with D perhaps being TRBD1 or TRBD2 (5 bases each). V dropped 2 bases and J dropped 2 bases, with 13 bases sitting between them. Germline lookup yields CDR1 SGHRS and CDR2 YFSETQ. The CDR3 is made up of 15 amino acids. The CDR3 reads CASSFGVGDQETQYF. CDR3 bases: TGCGCCAGCAGCTTCGGGGTAGGGGATCAAGAGACCCAGTACTTC.

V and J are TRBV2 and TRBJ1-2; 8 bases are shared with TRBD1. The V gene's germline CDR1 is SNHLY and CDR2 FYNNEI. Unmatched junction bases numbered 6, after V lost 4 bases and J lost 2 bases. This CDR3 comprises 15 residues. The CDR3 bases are TGTGCCAGCAGTGTTGACAGGGGTGGAAACTATGGCTACACCTTC. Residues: CASSVDRGGNYGYTF.

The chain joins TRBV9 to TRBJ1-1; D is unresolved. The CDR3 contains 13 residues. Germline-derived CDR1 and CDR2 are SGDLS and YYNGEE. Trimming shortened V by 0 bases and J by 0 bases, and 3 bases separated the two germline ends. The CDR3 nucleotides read TGTGCCAGCAGCGTAGTGGTGAACACTGAAGCTTTCTTT. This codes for CASSVVVNTEAFF.

Here the CDR3 DNA reads TGTGCCAGCAGCCCAGCCGGACACAGATACGATGAGCAGTTCTTC. This gives the protein CASSPAGHRYDEQFF. This rearrangement joins TRBV11-3 to TRBJ2-1; possibly TRBD1 for D (5 bases). V was pared by 5 bases and J by 8 bases, with 19 bases between. Germline V lookup: CDR1 SGHNT, CDR2 YENEEA. The CDR3 is made up of 15 amino acids.

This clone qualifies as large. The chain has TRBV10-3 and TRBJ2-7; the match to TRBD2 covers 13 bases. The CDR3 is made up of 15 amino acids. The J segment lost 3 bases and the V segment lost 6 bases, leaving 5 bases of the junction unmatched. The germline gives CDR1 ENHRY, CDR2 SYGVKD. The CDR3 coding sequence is TGTGCCATCAGGGGGACTAGCGGGGCGGTCTACGAGCAGTACTTC. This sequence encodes CAIRGTSGAVYEQYF.

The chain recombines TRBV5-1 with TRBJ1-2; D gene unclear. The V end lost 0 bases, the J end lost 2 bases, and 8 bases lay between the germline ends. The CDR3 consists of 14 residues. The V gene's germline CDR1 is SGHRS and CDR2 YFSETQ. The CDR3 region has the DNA TGCGCCAGCAGCTTGGATCCGGGAAACTATGGCTACACCTTC. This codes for CASSLDPGNYGYTF.

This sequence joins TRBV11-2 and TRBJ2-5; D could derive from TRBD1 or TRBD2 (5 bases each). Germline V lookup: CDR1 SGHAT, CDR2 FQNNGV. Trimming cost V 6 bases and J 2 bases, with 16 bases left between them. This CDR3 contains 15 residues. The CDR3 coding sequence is TGTGCCAGCAGACAACCGGGACGGGTACAAGAGACCCAGTACTTC. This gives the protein CASRQPGRVQETQYF.

CDR3 sequence reads: CASRTGTGGAGELFF. The CDR3 DNA reads TGTGCCAGCAGAACCGGGACAGGGGGTGCCGGGGAGCTGTTTTTT. The genes are TRBV5-4 and TRBJ2-2, with 11 bases fitting TRBD1. The CDR3 is 15 residues long. V dropped 5 bases and J dropped 6; count of bases not matched to a gene: 6. Germline V lookup: CDR1 SGHNT, CDR2 YYREEE (reference sequence).

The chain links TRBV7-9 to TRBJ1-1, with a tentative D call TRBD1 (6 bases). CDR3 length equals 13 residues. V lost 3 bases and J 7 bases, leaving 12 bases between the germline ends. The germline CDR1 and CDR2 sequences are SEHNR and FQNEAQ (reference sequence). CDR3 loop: CASSFQQGSEAFF. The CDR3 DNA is TGTGCCAGCAGCTTTCAACAGGGTAGTGAAGCTTTCTTT.

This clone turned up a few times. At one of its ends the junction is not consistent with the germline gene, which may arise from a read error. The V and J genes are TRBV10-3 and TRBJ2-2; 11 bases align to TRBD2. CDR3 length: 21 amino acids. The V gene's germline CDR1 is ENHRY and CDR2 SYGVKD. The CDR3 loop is CAITLLASNASGRNEHRGAVF. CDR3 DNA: TGTGCCATCACCCTATTGGCATCGAATGCTAGCGGGAGGAATGAACACCGGGGAGCTGTTTTT.

In nucleotides, the CDR3 is TGTGCCAGCAGCCAACTTAGTACGTGGGTCCGCAATGAGCAGTTCTTC. Its protein product is CASSQLSTWVRNEQFF. The J gene is TRBJ2-1, the V gene TRBV3-1 (or the pseudogene TRBV3-2); unclear D gene. The CDR3 totals 16 residues. CDR1 and CDR2 from the germline V gene are LGHDT and YNNKEL (reference sequence). V shed 2 bases and J shed 6 bases, with 17 bases lying between them.

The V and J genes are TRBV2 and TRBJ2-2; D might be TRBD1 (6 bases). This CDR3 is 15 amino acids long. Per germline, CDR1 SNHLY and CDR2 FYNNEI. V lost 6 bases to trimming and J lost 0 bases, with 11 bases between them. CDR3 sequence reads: CASSRWGPNTGELFF. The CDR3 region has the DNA TGTGCCAGCAGCCGATGGGGGCCGAACACCGGGGAGCTGTTTTTT.